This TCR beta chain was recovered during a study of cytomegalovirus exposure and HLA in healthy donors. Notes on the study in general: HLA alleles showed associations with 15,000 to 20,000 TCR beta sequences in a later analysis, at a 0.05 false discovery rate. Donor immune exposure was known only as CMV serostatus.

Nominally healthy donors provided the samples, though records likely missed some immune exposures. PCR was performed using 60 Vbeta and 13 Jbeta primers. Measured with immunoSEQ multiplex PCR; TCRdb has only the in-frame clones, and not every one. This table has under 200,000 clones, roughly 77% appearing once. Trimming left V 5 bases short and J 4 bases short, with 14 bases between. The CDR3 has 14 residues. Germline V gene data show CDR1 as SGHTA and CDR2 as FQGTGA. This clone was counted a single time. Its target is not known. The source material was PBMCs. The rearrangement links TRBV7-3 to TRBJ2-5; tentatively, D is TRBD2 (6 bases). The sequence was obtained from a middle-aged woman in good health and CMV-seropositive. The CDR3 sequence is CASSEDGGTETQYF. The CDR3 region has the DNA TGTGCCAGCAGCGAGGACGGCGGGACAGAGACCCAGTACTTC.